A single sample gave rise to the 10 T cell receptor beta chains below, sequenced in a study of regulatory dendritic cells for organ transplantation. Allogeneic regulatory or mature dendritic cells were co-cultured for 5 days with CFSE-labeled sorted T cells at 1:10. No antigen is known for these receptors. Measured with immunoSEQ multiplex PCR; TCRdb has only the in-frame clones, and not every one. This sample yields about 5,400 clones, of which about four fifths are seen a single time; roughly 21% belongs to the top ten. The specimen sequenced was memory CD8+ T cells from blood cultured with regulatory dendritic cells. Regarding subset: CD45RO+ memory T cells. The receptors come from a human donor in good health.

This chain connects TRBV15 to TRBJ1-1, with 9 positions matching TRBD1. The germline V gene has CDR1 LNHNV and CDR2 YYDKDF (reference sequence). V was pared by 5 bases and J by 2 bases, with 6 bases of the junction left unmatched. The CDR3 has 15 amino acids. In nucleotides, the CDR3 is TGTGCCACCAGCTACCACAGGGGGCGAAACACTGAAGCTTTCTTT. This encodes CATSYHRGRNTEAFF.

This clone was counted once. CDR3 bases: TGTGCCAGCAGTTACTCGACGGGTGGGGGTCCCAATGAGCAGTTCTTC. It yields the protein CASSYSTGGGPNEQFF. The V and J genes are TRBV6-5 and TRBJ2-1; D possibly matches TRBD1 or TRBD2 (5 bases each). Germline assignment: CDR1 MNHEY and CDR2 SVGAGI. This CDR3 has 16 amino acids. V was cut by 0 bases and J by 6 bases, with 15 bases left in between.

This sequence joins TRBV6-5 and TRBJ1-5; maybe TRBD1 (6 bases). The germline V and J ends were trimmed by 4 bases and 0 bases, with 13 bases remaining between them. There are 16 residues in the CDR3. Germline-derived CDR1 and CDR2 are MNHEY and SVGAGI. The CDR3 protein is CASSSLVDSSNQPQHF. CDR3 DNA: TGTGCCAGCAGTTCCCTAGTGGACAGTAGCAATCAGCCCCAGCATTTT.

The chain joins TRBV6-5 to TRBJ2-3; no definite D call. The CDR3 is made up of 13 amino acids. Germline CDR1 is MNHEY and CDR2 is SVGAGI. Trimming stripped 5 bases from V and 2 bases from J, with 8 bases between. In DNA, the CDR3 is TGTGCCAGCAGTGCCTCTATCACAGATACGCAGTATTTT. Protein: CASSASITDTQYF.

This clone was seen more than once but under ten times. The V and J genes are TRBV19 and TRBJ2-1; D may be TRBD2 (5 bases). In germline, CDR1 is LNHDA, CDR2 SQIVND (reference sequence). This CDR3 spans 13 amino acids. The germline V and J ends were trimmed by 2 bases and 7 bases, with 9 bases remaining between them. CDR3 sequence reads: CASSIPRGNEQFF. For the CDR3, the DNA is TGTGCCAGTAGTATACCTCGGGGTAATGAGCAGTTCTTC.

The chain combines TRBV11-1 with TRBJ2-7, with D possibly matching TRBD2 (5 bases). The CDR3 loop spans 13 amino acids. The germline gives CDR1 SGHAT, CDR2 FQDESV (reference sequence). The V and J ends lost 3 bases and 3 bases respectively, with 9 bases between them. CDR3 loop: CASSFGMVYEQYF. In nucleotides, the CDR3 is TGTGCCAGCAGCTTCGGGATGGTCTACGAGCAGTACTTC.

The chain links TRBV6-1 to TRBJ2-5; D gene ambiguous. This CDR3 has 14 residues. Trimming left V 1 base short and J 5 bases short, with 11 bases between. CDR1 MNHNS and CDR2 SASEGT come from the germline V gene. CDR3 nucleotides: TGTGCCAGCAGTGAAGAAGGATTTGATGAGACCCAGTACTTC. Translated, it gives CASSEEGFDETQYF.

Only one count was recorded for this clone. The chain recombines TRBV7-2 with TRBJ2-1; D is ambiguous. Germline V CDR1 and CDR2: SGHTA, FQGNSA. The CDR3 runs 15 residues. V gave up 2 bases and J gave up 0 bases, with 8 bases separating them. CDR3 sequence: CASSLYRYSYNEQFF. The CDR3 nucleotides read TGTGCCAGCAGCTTATATCGATACTCCTACAATGAGCAGTTCTTC. Full variable domain (rest looked up from reference TRBV7-2 and TRBJ2-1): GAGVSQSPSNKVTEKGKDVELRCDPISGHTALYWYRQSLGQGLEFLIYFQGNSAPDKSGLPSDRFSAERTGGSVSTLTIQRTQQEDSAVYLCASSLYRYSYNEQFFGPGTRLTVL.

Points on this clone: The junction does not match germline at one end; this may be a read error. The chain joins TRBV19 to TRBJ2-7; perhaps TRBD2 as D (6 bases). There are 14 residues in the CDR3. The germline gives CDR1 LNHDA, CDR2 SQIVND (reference sequence). Here the CDR3 reads CASKEGRDSSEQYF. The CDR3 DNA sequence: TGTGCCAGTAAGGAGGGGCGCGATTCCTCCGAGCAGTACTTC. Full variable domain (missing parts from reference TRBV19 and TRBJ2-7): DGGITQSPKYLFRKEGQNVTLSCEQNLNHDAMYWYRQDPGQGLRLIYYSQIVNDFQKGDIAEGYSVSREKKESFPLTVTSAQKNPTAFYLCASKEGRDSSEQYFGPGTRLTVT.

V usage is TRBV7-8 and J usage is TRBJ2-7; D might be TRBD1 (5 bases). Trimming cost V 1 base and J 5 bases, with 12 bases left between them. CDR3 length equals 14 residues. Germline V gene sequence: CDR1 SGHVS, CDR2 FQNEAQ. This CDR3 reads CASSLVTGNDEQYF. The CDR3, as DNA: TGTGCCAGCAGCTTAGTTACAGGAAATGACGAGCAGTACTTC.